This entry lists 27 T cell receptor beta chains sequenced from one sample in a study of blood T cell repertoires in COVID-19 (dated by TCRdb to the early 2020s). The protocol used for the library was the immunoSEQ multiplex PCR assay. The table comes from immuneACCESS by way of TCRdb, which keeps in-frame sequences with V and J called. Part of the clones is missing from these tables; in studies checked, under half for an unresolved V gene and the rest for unknown reasons. A total of roughly 86,000 clones appear in this sample, about 88% of them only once. The ten top clones hold roughly 5.1% of the sample. Material: peripheral blood. The receptors here all came from a man in his forties or fifties with acute or convalescent COVID-19.

The gene calls are TRBV18 and TRBJ1-1; 8 bases line up with TRBD1. The CDR3 sequence is 15 residues long. Germline V gene sequence: CDR1 KGHSH, CDR2 LQKENI. Losses at the gene ends were 6 bases for V and 5 bases for J; bases not matched to a gene: 11. CDR3 coding DNA: TGTGCCAGCTCTTACTCCACAGGGGGAGGGACTGAAGCTTTCTTT. Its translation is CASSYSTGGGTEAFF.

V gene TRBV10-3 combines with J gene TRBJ2-3, with 9 bases identical to TRBD2. Losses at the gene ends were 6 bases for V and 0 bases for J; bases not matched to a gene: 13. The germline gives CDR1 ENHRY, CDR2 SYGVKD. The CDR3 length is 18 residues. The CDR3 region is CAIRLATSGRASTDTQYF. The CDR3 nucleotides are TGTGCCATCAGATTAGCGACTAGCGGCCGTGCTAGCACAGATACGCAGTATTTT.

Of note for this clone: One end of the junction is discordant with germline, which a read error may explain. J is TRBJ2-3 and V is TRBV30; D might be TRBD2 (6 bases). The CDR3 runs to 11 residues. Germline V gene lookup returns CDR1 GTSNPN and CDR2 SVGIG (reference sequence). CDR3 coding DNA: TGTGGCTGGAGGGCAGGAAATACGCAGTATTTT. It yields the protein CGWRAGNTQYF. The full variable domain, in which reference TRBV30 and TRBJ2-3 provide the parts outside the CDR3, is SQTIHQWPATLVQPVGSPLSLECTVEGTSNPNLYWYRQAAGRGLQLLFYSVGIGQISSEVPQNLSASRPQDRQFILSSKKLLLSDSGFYLCGWRAGNTQYFGPGTRLTVL.

This clone was seen only a few times. The chain is built from TRBV9 and TRBJ2-3; maybe TRBD2 (7 bases). Trimming removed 0 bases at V and 2 bases at J, with 16 bases between. The CDR3 length is 17 residues. The germline CDR1 and CDR2 sequences are SGDLS and YYNGEE. The CDR3 reads CASSVDPGGGDTDTQYF. The CDR3, as DNA: TGTGCCAGCAGCGTAGATCCCGGAGGGGGGGACACAGATACGCAGTATTTT.

The chain couples TRBV21-1 to TRBJ1-1; TRBD1, the D gene given by the table, was not confirmed from the DNA. TRBV21-1 is labeled a pseudogene. The CDR3 has 15 residues. This CDR3 is CASTPGGGRNTEAFF. The CDR3 DNA is TGTGCCAGCACCCCAGGGGGCGGTCGAAACACTGAAGCTTTCTTT.

V usage is TRBV27 and J usage is TRBJ2-1, with TRBD1 matching over 8 bases. This CDR3 spans 15 amino acids. Germline V gives CDR1 MNHEY, CDR2 SMNVEV (reference sequence). The ends lost 6 bases at V and 3 bases at J; junction bases unmatched: 7. CDR3 loop: CASSSETGVYNEQFF. The CDR3 region has the DNA TGTGCCAGCAGCTCGGAGACAGGGGTCTACAATGAGCAGTTCTTC.

The chain joins TRBV10-3 to TRBJ2-3, with TRBD2 identical over 8 bases. CDR1 and CDR2 (germline): ENHRY, SYGVKD. J gave up 1 base and V 4 bases, and 13 bases lay outside the gene matches. CDR3 length equals 18 residues. The CDR3 DNA follows: TGTGCCATCAGTGCGGAGCGGGAGCCGGAGGTCGGCACAGATACGCAGTATTTT. Protein: CAISAEREPEVGTDTQYF.

V is TRBV28 and J is TRBJ2-5; TRBD1 agrees at 10 bases. Germline V gives CDR1 MDHEN, CDR2 SYDVKM. Trimming at V came to 5 bases and at J to 5 bases, leaving 8 bases not matched to a gene. This CDR3 has 15 residues. The CDR3 sequence is CASSLGQGGEETQYF. The DNA for the CDR3 is TGTGCCAGCAGTCTCGGACAGGGGGGGGAGGAGACCCAGTACTTC.

The chain joins TRBV5-1 to TRBJ2-3; a possible D gene is TRBD2 (7 bases). V lost 2 bases and J lost 4, with 14 bases in between. The CDR3 covers 15 residues. Germline values: CDR1 SGHRS, CDR2 YFSETQ. The DNA of the CDR3 is TGCGCCAGCAGCTTAGGGGACTACAGGGCAGATACGCAGTATTTT. Its translation: CASSLGDYRADTQYF.

The chain couples TRBV3-1 (or the pseudogene TRBV3-2) to TRBJ2-5; D might be TRBD1 (6 bases). V lost 0 bases and J lost 3, with 8 bases in between. This CDR3 has 14 amino acids. Germline loops: CDR1 LGHDT, CDR2 YNNKEL (reference sequence). The CDR3 spells CASSQDEGEETQYF. As DNA, the CDR3 is TGTGCCAGCAGCCAAGATGAGGGGGAAGAGACCCAGTACTTC.

The J gene is TRBJ1-5, the V gene TRBV7-2; D is possibly TRBD1 (6 bases). V was pared by 1 base and J by 7 bases, with 8 bases between. The CDR3 is 13 amino acids. Looked up from germline, CDR1 is SGHTA and CDR2 is FQGNSA. The CDR3 DNA is TGTGCCAGCAGCTTAGGGGACAAACAGCCCCAGCATTTT. Amino acids: CASSLGDKQPQHF.

Here the CDR3 reads CASSPRGLSSGNTIYF. In nucleotides, the CDR3 is TGTGCCAGCAGCCCCCGAGGCTTGAGCTCTGGAAACACCATATATTTT. V and J are TRBV3-1 (or the pseudogene TRBV3-2) and TRBJ1-3; D not certain. This CDR3 contains 16 residues. Germline assignment: CDR1 LGHDT and CDR2 YNNKEL (reference sequence). Trimming took 4 bases from V and 0 from J, leaving 13 bases between them.

The genes are TRBV5-4 and TRBJ2-7; 11 bases line up with TRBD1. CDR3 size: 18 residues. Germline CDR1 is SGHNT and CDR2 is YYREEE (reference sequence). V shed 2 bases and J 0 bases; nucleotides not matched to a gene: 10. The CDR3 DNA sequence: TGTGCCAGCAGCTTCGGGACAGGGGGTACTTGGAGCTCCTACGAGCAGTACTTC. Encoded protein: CASSFGTGGTWSSYEQYF.

This clone appeared once. The rearrangement uses TRBV6-1 and TRBJ1-2; a possible D gene is TRBD1 (5 bases). In germline, CDR1 is MNHNS, CDR2 SASEGT. Trimming stripped 0 bases from V and 9 bases from J, with 11 bases between. The CDR3 runs to 13 residues. Here the CDR3 reads CASSEARKGSYTF. The CDR3 DNA is TGTGCCAGCAGTGAAGCGCGGAAGGGGAGCTACACCTTC.

This clone was recorded a few times. The V and J genes are TRBV5-4 and TRBJ2-7; D perhaps matches TRBD2 (5 bases). Trimming pared 0 bases from V and 5 bases from J, leaving 9 bases between. The CDR3 sequence is 13 residues long. Germline V gene data show CDR1 as SGHNT and CDR2 as YYREEE (reference sequence). CDR3 nucleotides: TGTGCCAGCAGCTTGGTAGGCGGGCACGAGCAGTACTTC. Translation: CASSLVGGHEQYF.

The chain has TRBV11-1 and TRBJ1-2, with D maybe TRBD1 (5 bases). Germline V gene sequence: CDR1 SGHAT, CDR2 FQDESV (reference sequence). This CDR3 has 13 amino acids. V lost 5 bases and J 6 bases, leaving 13 bases between the germline ends. The CDR3 nucleotides are TGTGCCAGCAGCACCGACAGAGACAATGGCTACACCTTC. Translated, it gives CASSTDRDNGYTF.

The chain is built from TRBV2 and TRBJ1-4; 9 positions match TRBD1. The CDR3 extends over 14 amino acids. With 6 bases clipped from V and 7 bases from J, the junction kept 6 bases outside the gene matches. CDR1 and CDR2 (germline): SNHLY, FYNNEI. The CDR3 bases are TGTGCCAGCAGAGTTAACAGGGGGCCTGAAAAACTGTTTTTT. Protein product: CASRVNRGPEKLFF.

The CDR3 reads CASSVGGTINQPQHF. CDR3 DNA sequence: TGTGCCAGCAGCGTAGGAGGGACTATCAATCAGCCCCAGCATTTT. The rearrangement joins TRBV9 to TRBJ1-5; D is possibly TRBD1 (5 bases). Germline values: CDR1 SGDLS, CDR2 YYNGEE. The CDR3 covers 15 residues. Trimming cost V 0 bases and J 3 bases, with 10 bases left between them.

V and J are TRBV30 and TRBJ1-3; possible D gene TRBD1, 5 bases. The CDR3 extends over 15 amino acids. Germline CDR1 is GTSNPN and CDR2 is SVGIG (reference sequence). Trimming removed 0 bases at V and 8 bases at J, with 17 bases between. The CDR3 here is CAWSVSRGVVDTIYF. The CDR3 nucleotides are TGTGCCTGGAGTGTTAGTCGGGGGGTCGTAGACACCATATATTTT.

This rearrangement joins TRBV27 to TRBJ2-1; D gene uncertain. The CDR3 totals 12 residues. Germline V gives CDR1 MNHEY, CDR2 SMNVEV (reference sequence). Trimming shortened V by 5 bases and J by 4 bases, and 6 bases separated the two germline ends. CDR3 coding DNA: TGTGCCAGCAGTCTAGGATACAATGAGCAGTTCTTC. Its translation: CASSLGYNEQFF.

V usage is TRBV10-3 and J usage is TRBJ1-1; TRBD1 agrees at 7 bases. This CDR3 comprises 15 residues. The germline gives CDR1 ENHRY, CDR2 SYGVKD. The V gene end was trimmed by 4 bases and the J gene end by 4 bases; junction bases not matched to a gene: 9. The CDR3 DNA follows: TGTGCCATCAGTGGGGGTACAGGGGTTTTCACTGAAGCTTTCTTT. Amino acids: CAISGGTGVFTEAFF.

This chain connects TRBV5-1 to TRBJ2-3; 8 bases are a match to TRBD2. Germline V gene lookup returns CDR1 SGHRS and CDR2 YFSETQ. This CDR3 has 18 amino acids. The ends lost 0 bases at V and 7 bases at J; junction bases unmatched: 16. The CDR3 sequence is CASSLAGPGGRGLYTQYF. In nucleotides, the CDR3 is TGCGCCAGCAGCTTGGCCGGTCCGGGGGGGCGGGGGCTCTATACGCAGTATTTT.

This chain joins TRBV9 and TRBJ2-5, with a possible D match to TRBD1 (6 bases). Germline loops: CDR1 SGDLS, CDR2 YYNGEE. The CDR3 spans 13 residues. V was cut by 5 bases and J by 4 bases, with 12 bases left in between. CDR3 loop: CASRGQATETQYF. The CDR3 nucleotides read TGTGCCAGCAGGGGACAAGCGACAGAGACCCAGTACTTC.

This chain links TRBV5-6 with TRBJ1-3; D is perhaps TRBD1 (6 bases). Between the trimmed V and J ends, which lost 1 base and 2 bases, there was a span of 13 bases. CDR3 size: 16 residues. Per the germline V gene, CDR1 is SGHDT and CDR2 is YYEEEE. The CDR3 coding sequence is TGTGCCAGCAGCTTGCTAGCACAGGGCGCTGGAAACACCATATATTTT. Protein sequence: CASSLLAQGAGNTIYF.

The chain combines TRBV12-5 with TRBJ1-6; D not resolved. The V end was cut by 6 bases, the J end by 7 bases, with 13 bases between. The CDR3 consists of 14 residues. CDR1 and CDR2 from the germline V gene are LGHNT and FRNRAP. CDR3: CASGQGLENSPLHF. As DNA, the CDR3 is TGTGCTAGTGGCCAAGGACTGGAAAATTCACCCCTCCACTTT.

V usage is TRBV6-2 or TRBV6-3 and J usage is TRBJ1-1; 11 bases are a match to TRBD1. Germline CDR1 is MNHEY and CDR2 is SVGEGT. Trimming removed 5 bases from V and 1 base from J; junction bases left unmatched: 15. The CDR3 sequence is 19 residues long. The CDR3 DNA follows: TGTGCCAGCAGTCCCCGGGACAGGGGGGTTTTTTTGTCGAACACTGAAGCTTTCTTT. Its protein product is CASSPRDRGVFLSNTEAFF.

The CDR3, as DNA: TGTGCCACCAGTGAAGGGACAGGGAGTTACAATGAGCAGTTCTTC. This gives the protein CATSEGTGSYNEQFF. The rearrangement joins TRBV24-1 to TRBJ2-1, with TRBD1 matching 9 bases. Germline CDR1 KGHDR, CDR2 SFDVKD. There are 15 residues in the CDR3. After removal of 4 bases from V and 4 bases from J, the junction contained 4 bases not matched to a gene.